This TCR beta chain came from a study of long-term antiretroviral therapy in people with HIV. Run at survey level, the immunoSEQ assay was version v3.0. Sequencing of each sample targeted roughly 35,000-55,000 T-cell genomes. TCRdb keeps only in-frame clones here, not all; method: immunoSEQ multiplex PCR. Of approximately 25,000 clones in the sample, 76% were seen once. About this clone itself: The target antigen is unknown.

Each HIV-infected participant was given treatment in the United States. Germline values: CDR1 SEHNR, CDR2 FQNEAQ (reference sequence). This CDR3 has 15 residues. V lost 4 bases, J lost 0 bases, and 10 bases lay in between. Notes on the study in general: Repertoires in HIV (unlike those of controls) had narrower CDR3 length ranges. No data were available on ART adherence, viral resistance or therapy changes.

The chain employs TRBV7-9 and TRBJ2-1, with D unclear. The sample consisted of unsorted PBMCs, taken 0.5 years after starting antiretroviral therapy. The sequence was collected from a woman aged 40-49 years with HIV. The CDR3 sequence is CASSSPGSSYNEQFF. Written as DNA, the CDR3 is TGTGCCAGCAGCTCCCCAGGAAGCTCCTACAATGAGCAGTTCTTC.